A single sample is the source of the 23 T cell receptor beta chains below, sequenced in a study of Graves' ophthalmopathy and Graves' hyperthyroidism. As the template, RNA transcripts were used to amplify TCR beta CDR3 regions. HTBI-primed RT-PCR formed the first round, and a multiplex PCR formed the second. MiXCR, applied by TCRdb to the multiplex PCR reads, yields one record per CDR3 protein. Among around 400,000 distinct CDR3 sequences listed, about a sixth were seen once. The sample comprised peripheral blood. Receptors were obtained from a woman aged 18 to 35 with Graves' ophthalmopathy.

This clonotype was recorded many times. The rearrangement links TRBV6-5 to TRBJ1-1; D is unclear. CDR1 is MNHEY and CDR2 is SVGAGI in the germline V gene. Trimming took 4 bases from V and 1 from J, leaving 7 bases between them. The CDR3 length is 13 residues. CDR3 sequence reads: CASSSNRNTEAFF. CDR3 nucleotide sequence: TGTGCCAGCAGTTCTAACAGGAACACTGAAGCTTTCTTT.

This clonotype was seen repeatedly, ten times or more. The CDR3 region is CASSSTDISYEQYF. For the CDR3, the DNA is TGTGCCAGCAGCTCAACCGACATCTCCTACGAGCAGTACTTC. The chain has TRBV5-6 and TRBJ2-7, with D unresolved. The CDR3 runs 14 residues. Looked up from germline, CDR1 is SGHDT and CDR2 is YYEEEE. V lost 3 bases, J lost 0 bases, and 10 bases lay in between.

This clonotype has just a few counts. The V and J genes are TRBV7-8 and TRBJ1-1; tentative D call: TRBD1 (5 bases). The CDR3 length is 15 residues. Germline-derived CDR1 and CDR2 are SGHVS and FQNEAQ. The germline V and J ends were trimmed by 5 bases and 2 bases, with 15 bases remaining between them. The CDR3 nucleotides read TGTGCCAGCAGCACCTATGTTGGGGGAAACACTGAAGCTTTCTTT. Encoded protein: CASSTYVGGNTEAFF.

This clonotype was recorded at least ten times. This rearrangement joins TRBV6-2 or TRBV6-3 to TRBJ2-7; a weak D match, TRBD2 (5 bases). In germline, CDR1 is MNHEY, CDR2 SVGEGT. V lost 4 bases and J 4 bases, leaving 8 bases between the germline ends. The CDR3 extends over 12 amino acids. The CDR3 reads CASSSRDYEQYF. CDR3 nucleotides: TGTGCCAGCAGTTCTCGGGATTACGAGCAGTACTTC.

The V call is TRBV6-2 or TRBV6-3, the J call TRBJ1-1, with D uncertain. Trimming took 7 bases from V and 5 from J, leaving 17 bases between them. The CDR3 spans 14 residues. Per germline, CDR1 MNHEY and CDR2 SVGEGT. CDR3 nucleotide sequence: TGTGCCAGCATAACTTCTGCCCGAGAGACTGAAGCTTTCTTT. Translated: CASITSARETEAFF.

The V and J genes are TRBV7-8 and TRBJ1-1, with a weak D call TRBD1 (6 bases). CDR3 length: 16 amino acids. The germline V gene has CDR1 SGHVS and CDR2 FQNEAQ. V lost 6 bases and J lost 1, with 18 bases in between. CDR3 loop: CASSFGQGLKNTEAFF. DNA of the CDR3: TGTGCCAGCAGTTTCGGGCAGGGGCTAAAGAACACTGAAGCTTTCTTT.

This clonotype was detected ten times or more. The chain uses TRBV7-2 and TRBJ2-5; perhaps D is TRBD1 or TRBD2 (6 bases each). CDR3 length: 16 residues. V was cut by 6 bases and J by 4 bases, with 21 bases left in between. Germline V gene lookup returns CDR1 SGHTA and CDR2 FQGNSA. The CDR3 sequence: CASSSRLGGRGETQYF. For the CDR3, the DNA is TGTGCCAGCAGTTCTAGGTTAGGGGGGCGGGGAGAGACCCAGTACTTC.

This clonotype was picked up many times. J is TRBJ2-5 and V is TRBV27, with TRBD2 matching over 11 bases. The length of the CDR3 is 15 residues. Germline trimming cut 4 bases from V and 1 base from J; bases unmatched to any gene: 2. Germline V gene sequence: CDR1 MNHEY, CDR2 SMNVEV (reference sequence). CDR3 amino acids: CASSYTSGSQETQYF. CDR3 nucleotide sequence: TGTGCCAGCAGTTACACTAGCGGGAGCCAAGAGACCCAGTACTTC.

With regard to this clonotype: A single base separates this from a much larger clone, so it may be a read error. This chain connects TRBV30 to TRBJ2-7, with TRBD2 matching 13 bases. Germline CDR1 and CDR2: GTSNPN and SVGIG (reference sequence). The CDR3 loop spans 14 amino acids. Trimming took 8 bases from V and 1 from J; bases not matched to a gene: 5. CDR3 coding DNA: TGTGCCGGGGAGACTAGCGGGGGGTCCTACGAGCAGTACTTC. Protein product: CAGETSGGSYEQYF.

In this sample, this clonotype turned up many times. The CDR3 bases are TGTGCCAGCAGCCAAGAGTTCAGGAGGGAAGCTTTCTTT. The encoded protein is CASSQEFRREAFF. This sequence joins TRBV14 and TRBJ1-1; D call uncertain. V was pared by 0 bases and J by 8 bases, with 10 bases between. This CDR3 is 13 amino acids long. Germline CDR1 and CDR2: SGHDN and FVKESK.

The sample holds many counts of this clonotype. V and J are TRBV9 and TRBJ2-7, with D tentatively TRBD1 (6 bases). The CDR3 has 14 residues. The V end lost 4 bases, the J end lost 5 bases, and 16 bases lay between the germline ends. Germline CDR1 is SGDLS and CDR2 is YYNGEE. CDR3 sequence: CASSPRWTVDEQYF. DNA for the CDR3: TGTGCCAGCAGCCCCCGTTGGACAGTCGACGAGCAGTACTTC.

Details on this clonotype: A much larger clone differs by one base, so this may be a read error. The V call is TRBV27, the J call TRBJ1-2; unclear D gene. Germline V gene data show CDR1 as MNHEY and CDR2 as SMNVEV (reference sequence). With 4 bases removed from V and 5 bases from J, the gap between germline ends came to 20 bases. The CDR3 has 16 amino acids. As DNA, the CDR3 is TGTGCCAGCAGTTCTTCCCCCGTCGGCGGAGCGTATGGCTACACCTTC. Residues: CASSSSPVGGAYGYTF.

This clonotype was counted at least ten times. The rearrangement uses TRBV7-8 and TRBJ2-7, with D perhaps TRBD2 (6 bases). The CDR3 has 14 amino acids. V lost 5 bases and J 3 bases, leaving 14 bases between the germline ends. Germline assignment: CDR1 SGHVS and CDR2 FQNEAQ. This chain's CDR3 is CASSGYGGNYEQYF. CDR3 sequence (DNA): TGTGCCAGCAGCGGCTACGGAGGGAACTACGAGCAGTACTTC.

This clonotype has a count of ten or more. J is TRBJ2-5 and V is TRBV28, with 8 bases fitting TRBD2. CDR3 length: 14 amino acids. Germline V CDR1 and CDR2: MDHEN, SYDVKM. Trimming took 6 bases from V and 7 from J; bases not matched to a gene: 10. The CDR3 DNA reads as TGTGCCAGCAGCTACTCCGGTGCGGGAGGGACCCAGTACTTC. It codes for CASSYSGAGGTQYF.

This clonotype was counted at least ten times. The chain uses TRBV11-1 and TRBJ2-7, with 7 positions matching TRBD2. Looked up from germline, CDR1 is SGHAT and CDR2 is FQDESV (reference sequence). This CDR3 comprises 17 residues. After removal of 3 bases from V and 0 bases from J, the junction contained 11 bases not matched to a gene. Here the CDR3 DNA reads TGTGCCAGCAGCTTCCGGGGGGTTAGCGGCATCTCCTACGAGCAGTACTTC. Its translation is CASSFRGVSGISYEQYF.

CDR3: CSASSQGEGYTF. The CDR3 region has the DNA TGCAGTGCTTCCTCACAAGGGGAAGGCTACACCTTC. The V call is TRBV20-1, the J call TRBJ1-2; D is possibly TRBD1 (5 bases). This CDR3 contains 12 residues. V dropped 5 bases and J dropped 8 bases, with 15 bases sitting between them. Germline V lookup: CDR1 DFQATT, CDR2 SNEGSKA (reference sequence).

At least ten counts were recorded for this clonotype. J is TRBJ1-1 and V is TRBV12-3 or TRBV12-4; the D gene is possibly TRBD1 (5 bases). The CDR3 is made up of 16 amino acids. Trimming left V 7 bases short and J 10 bases short, with 28 bases between. The CDR3 DNA reads as TGTGCCAGCACCCGGGGAATAGGGGAGACCCGTCTAATAGCTTTCTTT. Translation: CASTRGIGETRLIAFF.

This clonotype showed up just once. The chain has TRBV12-3 or TRBV12-4 and TRBJ2-1; D is perhaps TRBD1 (5 bases). V lost 5 bases and J 8 bases, leaving 13 bases between the germline ends. This CDR3 region has 13 residues. The CDR3, as DNA: TGTGCCAGCAGTCCTCAGGGTATTGATGAGCAGTTCTTC. It encodes CASSPQGIDEQFF.

The CDR3 loop reads CASSTQDRQVYYEQYF. DNA for the CDR3: TGTGCCAGCAGTACCCAAGACAGGCAGGTCTACTACGAGCAGTACTTC. V gene TRBV6-1 combines with J gene TRBJ2-7, with D possibly TRBD1 on 6 matching bases. V lost 5 bases and J 3 bases, leaving 20 bases between the germline ends. CDR3 length equals 16 residues. CDR1 is MNHNS, CDR2 SASEGT, per germline.

V usage is TRBV6-2 or TRBV6-3 and J usage is TRBJ2-1; D is possibly TRBD1 or TRBD2 (6 bases each). The CDR3 is 15 residues long. The germline CDR1 and CDR2 sequences are MNHEY and SVGEGT. The V end was cut by 0 bases, the J end by 5 bases, with 11 bases between. The CDR3, as DNA: TGTGCCAGCAGTTACTCTAGGGGGGTAAACAATGAGCAGTTCTTC. Amino acids: CASSYSRGVNNEQFF.

The chain recombines TRBV30 with TRBJ2-7, with D unresolved. The CDR3 contains 14 residues. The V gene's germline CDR1 is GTSNPN and CDR2 SVGIG (reference sequence). Trimming shortened V by 8 bases and J by 2 bases, and 19 bases separated the two germline ends. The CDR3 loop reads CASNGPGLTYEQYF. The DNA for the CDR3 is TGTGCCAGCAACGGACCGGGCCTGACCTACGAGCAGTACTTC.

This clonotype was seen repeatedly, ten times or more. This sequence joins TRBV7-9 and TRBJ1-5; D uncertain. V lost 1 base to trimming and J lost 3 bases, with 10 bases between them. Germline-derived CDR1 and CDR2 are SEHNR and FQNEAQ (reference sequence). CDR3 length: 15 amino acids. The CDR3 sequence: CASSLGYGDNQPQHF. CDR3 bases: TGTGCCAGCAGCTTAGGCTACGGGGACAATCAGCCCCAGCATTTT.

The table lists this clonotype with many counts. The chain carries TRBV6-2 or TRBV6-3 and TRBJ2-7; D unresolved. The CDR3 length is 13 residues. Trimming removed 6 bases from V and 6 bases from J, with 15 bases in between. Germline CDR1 and CDR2: MNHEY and SVGEGT. This chain's CDR3 is CASRMSSRVEQYF. The CDR3 bases are TGTGCCAGCAGAATGTCATCTCGGGTCGAGCAGTACTTC.